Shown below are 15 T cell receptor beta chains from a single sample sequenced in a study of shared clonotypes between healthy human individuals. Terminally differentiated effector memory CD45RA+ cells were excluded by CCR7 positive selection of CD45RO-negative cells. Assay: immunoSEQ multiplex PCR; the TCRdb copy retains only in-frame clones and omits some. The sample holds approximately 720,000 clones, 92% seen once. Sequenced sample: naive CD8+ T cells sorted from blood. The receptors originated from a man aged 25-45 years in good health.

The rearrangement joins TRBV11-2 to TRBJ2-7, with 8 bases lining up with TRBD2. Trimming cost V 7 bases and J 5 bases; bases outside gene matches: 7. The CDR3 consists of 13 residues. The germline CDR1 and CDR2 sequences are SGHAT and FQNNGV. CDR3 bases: TGTGCCAGCATAGCGGGACTCCCCCACGAGCAGTACTTC. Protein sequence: CASIAGLPHEQYF.

CDR3: CASSGLRDPSYEQYF. CDR3 sequence (DNA): TGTGCCAGCAGTGGCCTGAGGGATCCCTCCTACGAGCAGTACTTC. This chain links TRBV25-1 with TRBJ2-7; D possibly corresponds to TRBD2 (5 bases). The CDR3 length is 15 residues. V lost 4 bases to trimming and J lost 0 bases, with 13 bases between them. CDR1 is MGHDK and CDR2 is SYGVNS in the germline V gene.

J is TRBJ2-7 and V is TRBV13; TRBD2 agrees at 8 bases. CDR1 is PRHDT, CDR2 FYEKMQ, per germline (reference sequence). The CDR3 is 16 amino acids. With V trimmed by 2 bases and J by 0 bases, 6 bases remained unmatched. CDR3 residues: CASSLPGLGNSYEQYF. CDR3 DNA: TGTGCCAGCAGCTTACCGGGACTAGGGAACTCCTACGAGCAGTACTTC.

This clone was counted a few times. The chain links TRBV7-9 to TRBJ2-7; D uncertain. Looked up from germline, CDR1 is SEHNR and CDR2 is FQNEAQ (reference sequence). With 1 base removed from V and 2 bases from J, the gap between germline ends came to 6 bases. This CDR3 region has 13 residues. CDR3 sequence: CASSLGITYEQYF. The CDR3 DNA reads TGTGCCAGCAGCTTAGGGATTACCTACGAGCAGTACTTC.

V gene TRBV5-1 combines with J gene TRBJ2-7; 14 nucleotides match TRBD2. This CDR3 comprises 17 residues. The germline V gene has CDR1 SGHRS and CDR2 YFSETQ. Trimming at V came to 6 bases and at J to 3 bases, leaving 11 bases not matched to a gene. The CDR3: CASTPGLAGDYGYEQYF. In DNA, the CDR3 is TGCGCCAGCACTCCGGGACTAGCGGGAGATTACGGCTACGAGCAGTACTTC.

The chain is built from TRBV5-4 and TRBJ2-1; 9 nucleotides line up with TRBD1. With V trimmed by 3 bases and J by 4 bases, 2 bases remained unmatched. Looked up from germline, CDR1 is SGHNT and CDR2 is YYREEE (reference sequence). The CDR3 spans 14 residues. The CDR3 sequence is CASSWDRAYNEQFF. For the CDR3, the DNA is TGTGCCAGCAGCTGGGACAGGGCGTACAATGAGCAGTTCTTC. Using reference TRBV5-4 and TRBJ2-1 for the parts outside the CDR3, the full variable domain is ETGVTQSPTHLIKTRGQQVTLRCSSQSGHNTVSWYQQALGQGPQFIFQYYREEENGRGNFPPRFSGLQFPNYSSELNVNALELDDSALYLCASSWDRAYNEQFFGPGTRLTVL.

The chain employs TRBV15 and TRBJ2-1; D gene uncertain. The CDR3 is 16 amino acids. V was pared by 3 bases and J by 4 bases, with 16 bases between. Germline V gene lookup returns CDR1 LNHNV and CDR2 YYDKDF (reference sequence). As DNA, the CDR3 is TGTGCCACCAGCAGGGAAGATGGCACAGATTACAATGAGCAGTTCTTC. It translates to CATSREDGTDYNEQFF.

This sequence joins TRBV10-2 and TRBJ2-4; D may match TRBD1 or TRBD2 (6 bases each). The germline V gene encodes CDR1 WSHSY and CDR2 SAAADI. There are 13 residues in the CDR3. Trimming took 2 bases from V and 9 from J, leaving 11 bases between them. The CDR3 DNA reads TGCGCCAGCAGTGAGGGCAGGGGAGGCATTCAGTACTTC. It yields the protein CASSEGRGGIQYF.

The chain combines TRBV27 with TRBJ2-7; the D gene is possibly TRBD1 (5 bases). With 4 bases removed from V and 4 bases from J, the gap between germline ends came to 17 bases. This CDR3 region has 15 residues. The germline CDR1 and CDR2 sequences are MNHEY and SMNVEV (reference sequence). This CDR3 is CASSYEAGKGYEQYF. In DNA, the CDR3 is TGTGCCAGCAGTTACGAAGCTGGGAAGGGGTACGAGCAGTACTTC.

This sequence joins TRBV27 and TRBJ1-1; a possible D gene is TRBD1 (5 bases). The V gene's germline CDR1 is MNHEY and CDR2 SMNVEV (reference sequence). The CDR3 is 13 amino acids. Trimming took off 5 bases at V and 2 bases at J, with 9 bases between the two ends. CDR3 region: CASSPQGNTEAFF. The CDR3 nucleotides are TGTGCCAGCAGTCCCCAGGGTAACACTGAAGCTTTCTTT.

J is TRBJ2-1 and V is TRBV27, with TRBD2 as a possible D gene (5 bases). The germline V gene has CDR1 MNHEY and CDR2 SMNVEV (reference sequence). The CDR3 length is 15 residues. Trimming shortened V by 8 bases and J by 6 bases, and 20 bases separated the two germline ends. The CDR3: CASVGSGKRGNEQFF. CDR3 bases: TGTGCCAGCGTTGGGAGTGGGAAAAGAGGCAATGAGCAGTTCTTC.

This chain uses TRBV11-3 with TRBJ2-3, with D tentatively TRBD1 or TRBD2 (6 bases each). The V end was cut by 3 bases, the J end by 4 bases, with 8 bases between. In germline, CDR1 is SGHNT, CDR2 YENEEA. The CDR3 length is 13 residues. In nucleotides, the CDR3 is TGTGCCAGCAGCTTGGGGGGCTCAGATACGCAGTATTTT. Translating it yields CASSLGGSDTQYF.

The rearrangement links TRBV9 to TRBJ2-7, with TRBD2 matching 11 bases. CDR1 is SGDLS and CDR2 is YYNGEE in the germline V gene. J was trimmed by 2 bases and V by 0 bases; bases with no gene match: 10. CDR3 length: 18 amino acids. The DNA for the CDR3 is TGTGCCAGCAGCGTAGGTTCAGCAACTAGCGGGAGTCCCTACGAGCAGTACTTC. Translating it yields CASSVGSATSGSPYEQYF. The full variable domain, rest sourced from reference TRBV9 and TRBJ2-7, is DSGVTQTPKHLITATGQRVTLRCSPRSGDLSVYWYQQSLDQGLQFLIQYYNGEERAKGNILERFSAQQFPDLHSELNLSSLELGDSALYFCASSVGSATSGSPYEQYFGPGTRLTVT.

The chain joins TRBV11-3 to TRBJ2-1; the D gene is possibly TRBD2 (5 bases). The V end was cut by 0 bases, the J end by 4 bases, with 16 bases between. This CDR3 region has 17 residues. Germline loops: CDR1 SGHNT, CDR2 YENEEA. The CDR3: CASSLDLGAETYNEQFF. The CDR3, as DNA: TGTGCCAGCAGCTTAGATCTAGGAGCGGAAACGTACAATGAGCAGTTCTTC.

The chain's CDR3 is CASSPVLRLAGVYNEQFF. Here the CDR3 DNA reads TGTGCCAGCAGCCCAGTTTTGAGACTAGCGGGAGTATACAATGAGCAGTTCTTC. The J gene is TRBJ2-1, the V gene TRBV7-2; 12 bases line up with TRBD2. Germline trimming cut 5 bases from V and 4 bases from J; bases unmatched to any gene: 12. Germline values: CDR1 SGHTA, CDR2 FQGNSA. The CDR3 is 18 residues long. Using reference TRBV7-2 and TRBJ2-1 for the parts outside the CDR3, the full variable domain is GAGVSQSPSNKVTEKGKDVELRCDPISGHTALYWYRQSLGQGLEFLIYFQGNSAPDKSGLPSDRFSAERTGGSVSTLTIQRTQQEDSAVYLCASSPVLRLAGVYNEQFFGPGTRLTVL.